This TCR beta chain originates from a study of shared clonotypes between healthy human individuals. Across the study: Aged 18 to 49, the donors were two women and a few men.

Only in-frame clones appear in the TCRdb table, and some are missing; sequencing was by immunoSEQ multiplex PCR. The table records some 2.1 million clones, 85% to 95% of them present only once. This clone was detected only once. As yet, its antigen is unknown. Notes on the study in general: It was the few donors that limited the genetic and exposure-history diversity represented. Clonotypes not shared had lower generation probabilities than those common to all four donors. An anticipated effect of sequencing depth on clonotype sharing among donors was recognized.

The receptor was isolated from a man aged 18 to 30 in good health. The sample taken for sequencing was naive CD4+ T cells sorted from blood. The subset was: CD45RA+ positively selected.

The CDR3 reads CASSVTGAVGNTIYF. CDR3 sequence (DNA): TGTGCCAGCAGTGTTACGGGGGCAGTTGGAAACACCATATATTTT. The rearrangement joins TRBV25-1 to TRBJ1-3, with D possibly TRBD1 on 6 matching bases. Deletions cut 4 bases from V and 3 bases from J, with 13 bases between. Germline lookup yields CDR1 MGHDK and CDR2 SYGVNS. The CDR3 contains 15 residues.